This TCR beta chain was obtained from a study of beta chain features in type 1 diabetes. Whole-study findings and limits: Insertion counts at VDJ junctions were lower in type 1 diabetes patients, who also showed more deletions there.

Concerning this clone itself: Its cognate antigen is unknown.

Sorting based on CD45RO/CCR7/CD25/CD127/CD95/CD27 separated CD4+ naive, central memory, regulatory and stem cell-like memory cells. J gave up 0 bases and V 5 bases, and 4 bases lay outside the gene matches. Per the germline V gene, CDR1 is SGHTA and CDR2 is FQGTGA. CDR3 size: 16 residues. What was sequenced were expressed TCRB transcripts, since all of the isolated RNA had been reverse transcribed. Assay used: immunoSEQ multiplex PCR; TCRdb lists only in-frame clones, some missing. This table has 300,000 to 450,000 clones, 10% to 15% appearing once. The chain recombines TRBV7-3 with TRBJ2-1; 10 bases fit TRBD2. Sample: naive CD4+ T cells from blood. The receptor comes from a young man in good health. The CDR3 coding sequence is TGTGCCAGCAGCCTAGTAGCGGGGGGCTCCTACAATGAGCAGTTCTTC. It is translated as CASSLVAGGSYNEQFF. The entire variable domain, with the rest obtained from reference TRBV7-3 and TRBJ2-1, is as follows: GAGVSQTPSNKVTEKGKYVELRCDPISGHTALYWYRQSLGQGPEFLIYFQGTGAADDSGLPNDRFFAVRPEGSVSTLKIQRTERGDSAVYLCASSLVAGGSYNEQFFGPGTRLTVL.